The 18 T cell receptor beta chains below all came from one sample that was sequenced in a study of Ad26.COV2.S vaccination and SARS-CoV-2 variants. TCRdb's table, derived via immunoSEQ multiplex PCR, lists solely in-frame clones and lacks some. Counted here are hundreds of thousands of clones, 80% to 90% occurring once; the ten biggest clones make up approximately 1.5%. Regarding treatment: some 20 received Ad26.COV2.S at low or high dose, single or two shots; 5 received placebo; per-sample allocation not given. The investigators took samples on day 63 after the first vaccine or placebo injection. Material: peripheral blood, obtained in a trial of Ad26.COV2.S vaccine versus placebo. These receptors were collected from a person aged 18-60 years who received the Ad26.COV2.S COVID-19 vaccine or a placebo.

J is TRBJ1-3 and V is TRBV7-9; maybe TRBD1 (6 bases). The germline V and J ends were trimmed by 5 bases and 4 bases, with 12 bases remaining between them. Germline CDR1 reads SEHNR; CDR2 reads FQNEAQ (reference sequence). The length of the CDR3 is 14 residues. The CDR3 spells CASSVTGLGNTIYF. CDR3 DNA: TGTGCCAGCAGCGTAACAGGGCTAGGAAACACCATATATTTT.

This chain joins TRBV5-5 and TRBJ2-2; a weak D match, TRBD1 (6 bases). The CDR3 consists of 13 residues. Germline lookup yields CDR1 SGHKS and CDR2 YYEKEE (reference sequence). The V end lost 3 bases, the J end lost 7 bases, and 10 bases lay between the germline ends. As DNA, the CDR3 is TGTGCCAGCAGCTCCAGGGGTGACGGGGAGCTGTTTTTT. It translates to CASSSRGDGELFF. The full variable domain, in which reference TRBV5-5 and TRBJ2-2 provide the parts outside the CDR3, is DAGVTQSPTHLIKTRGQQVTLRCSPISGHKSVSWYQQVLGQGPQFIFQYYEKEERGRGNFPDRFSARQFPNYSSELNVNALLLGDSALYLCASSSRGDGELFFGEGSRLTVL.

The chain couples TRBV5-1 to TRBJ2-1; a possible D gene is TRBD2 (6 bases). Trimming pared 4 bases from V and 0 bases from J, leaving 14 bases between. CDR3 size: 16 residues. The germline CDR1 and CDR2 sequences are SGHRS and YFSETQ. The CDR3 here is CASSVSGLSSYNEQFF. The CDR3 nucleotides read TGCGCCAGCAGCGTTAGCGGTCTAAGCTCCTACAATGAGCAGTTCTTC.

J is TRBJ2-5 and V is TRBV24-1; D is unresolved. Germline lookup yields CDR1 KGHDR and CDR2 SFDVKD. V gave up 8 bases and J gave up 5 bases, with 5 bases separating them. The CDR3 is 10 residues long. The CDR3 reads CATTGETQYF. In nucleotides, the CDR3 is TGTGCCACCACGGGCGAGACCCAGTACTTC.

This clone appeared once. The rearrangement joins TRBV10-3 to TRBJ1-1; D is perhaps TRBD1 (5 bases). Germline CDR1 is ENHRY and CDR2 is SYGVKD. Between the trimmed V and J ends, which lost 6 bases and 1 base, there was a span of 12 bases. This CDR3 is built from 14 residues. CDR3 coding DNA: TGTGCCATCAGCGGGGACGCAAGGAACACTGAAGCTTTCTTT. Amino acid sequence: CAISGDARNTEAFF.

The V gene is TRBV29-1, the J gene TRBJ2-1, with TRBD1 identical over 7 bases. V trimming: 1 base; J trimming: 13 bases; junction bases outside the gene matches: 7. Germline V CDR1 and CDR2: SQVTM, ANQGSEA. This CDR3 is 12 amino acids long. CDR3 in amino acids: CSVEGSTGDQFF. The CDR3 DNA reads TGCAGCGTTGAAGGATCAACAGGGGACCAGTTCTTC.

The chain combines TRBV7-2 with TRBJ2-6; a weak D match, TRBD1 (6 bases). V was trimmed by 4 bases and J by 13 bases, leaving 17 bases between them. The CDR3 is 14 amino acids. Per the germline V gene, CDR1 is SGHTA and CDR2 is FQGNSA. The CDR3 here is CASSSPGTPQVLTF. The CDR3 DNA is TGTGCCAGCAGCTCCCCCGGGACACCACAGGTCCTGACTTTC.

This clone showed up many times. The V and J genes are TRBV2 and TRBJ2-6; 8 bases line up with TRBD1. The V and J ends lost 0 bases and 0 bases, in that order; junction bases with no gene match: 7. Germline CDR1 is SNHLY and CDR2 is FYNNEI. The CDR3 length is 19 residues. CDR3 loop: CASSEARTGRTSGANVLTF. CDR3 coding DNA: TGTGCCAGCAGTGAAGCTAGGACAGGGCGGACCTCTGGGGCCAACGTCCTGACTTTC. Full variable domain (missing parts from reference TRBV2 and TRBJ2-6): EPEVTQTPSHQVTQMGQEVILRCVPISNHLYFYWYRQILGQKVEFLVSFYNNEISEKSEIFDDQFSVERPDGSNFTLKIRSTKLEDSAMYFCASSEARTGRTSGANVLTFGAGSRLTVL.

This clone was recorded once. The J gene is TRBJ2-1, the V gene TRBV30, with D uncertain. CDR3 length: 14 amino acids. Germline V CDR1 and CDR2: GTSNPN, SVGIG (reference sequence). The V end lost 1 base, the J end lost 1 base, and 8 bases lay between the germline ends. The CDR3: CAWSGLGSYNEQFF. CDR3 in DNA: TGTGCCTGGAGTGGCTTGGGGTCCTACAATGAGCAGTTCTTC.

The chain uses TRBV3-1 (or the pseudogene TRBV3-2) and TRBJ2-7; D may be TRBD2 (6 bases). Germline V gene lookup returns CDR1 LGHDT and CDR2 YNNKEL (reference sequence). The CDR3 covers 16 residues. V shed 0 bases and J shed 0 bases, with 12 bases lying between them. The DNA for the CDR3 is TGTGCCAGCAGCCAAGAGGGAGACGGGAGCTCCTACGAGCAGTACTTC. Protein sequence: CASSQEGDGSSYEQYF.

The rearrangement links TRBV6-1 to TRBJ2-3, with 10 positions matching TRBD2. Germline loops: CDR1 MNHNS, CDR2 SASEGT. The trim removed 5 bases at V and 2 bases at J, leaving 4 bases unmatched. This CDR3 comprises 15 residues. The CDR3 sequence is CASSPTSGYTDTQYF. DNA for the CDR3: TGTGCCAGCAGTCCGACTAGCGGGTACACAGATACGCAGTATTTT.

The chain links TRBV7-5 to TRBJ2-3. TRBV7-5 is flagged as a pseudogene. This CDR3 region has 15 residues. The CDR3 nucleotides are TGTGCCAGAAGCTTAGAGGGGGGTGGCACAGATACGCAGTATTTT. Protein product: CARSLEGGGTDTQYF.

V is TRBV29-1 and J is TRBJ2-6, with 7 bases lining up with TRBD1. Trimming took 7 bases from V and 4 from J; bases not matched to a gene: 7. The germline gives CDR1 SQVTM, CDR2 ANQGSEA. The CDR3 extends over 14 amino acids. CDR3 in amino acids: CSAETGAGANVLTF. The CDR3 bases are TGCAGCGCAGAAACAGGGGCCGGGGCCAACGTCCTGACTTTC.

V usage is TRBV18 and J usage is TRBJ2-1, with a tentative D call TRBD2 (5 bases). Germline CDR1 KGHSH, CDR2 LQKENI. The CDR3 spans 19 residues. Trimming cost V 0 bases and J 4 bases, with 22 bases left between them. The CDR3 sequence: CASSPPLSESWRLYNEQFF. The CDR3 DNA follows: TGTGCCAGCTCACCACCTCTTTCCGAAAGCTGGAGGCTTTACAATGAGCAGTTCTTC.

Written as DNA, the CDR3 is TGTGCCAGTAGTAGGACTAGCGGGGGAATGGAGACCCAGTACTTC. This translates into CASSRTSGGMETQYF. The chain couples TRBV19 to TRBJ2-5; 13 positions agree with TRBD2. This CDR3 contains 15 residues. The V gene's germline CDR1 is LNHDA and CDR2 SQIVND (reference sequence). V gave up 4 bases and J gave up 5 bases; unmatched junction bases: 4.

The CDR3 nucleotides are TGTGCCAGCAGTTACGAGCAAAGAAAGACCGGGGAGCTGTTTTTT. Translating it yields CASSYEQRKTGELFF. The chain joins TRBV6-6 to TRBJ2-2; D gene ambiguous. V gave up 2 bases and J gave up 5 bases, with 12 bases separating them. Germline CDR1 is MNHNY and CDR2 is SVGAGI (reference sequence). The CDR3 is made up of 15 amino acids.

The chain uses TRBV30 and TRBJ2-7, with 10 nucleotides matching TRBD1. From germline, CDR1 is GTSNPN and CDR2 SVGIG (reference sequence). Trimming at V came to 3 bases and at J to 7 bases, leaving 6 bases not matched to a gene. This CDR3 is built from 13 residues. This chain's CDR3 is CAWSRDRGGEQYF. In nucleotides, the CDR3 is TGTGCCTGGAGCCGGGACAGGGGAGGGGAGCAGTACTTC.

This clone was seen only once. The rearrangement links TRBV4-1 to TRBJ2-2; TRBD1 matches 7 bases. CDR1 MGHRA and CDR2 YSYEKL come from the germline V gene. V trimming: 1 base; J trimming: 5 bases; junction bases outside the gene matches: 10. This CDR3 region has 17 residues. The CDR3 is CASSQVSTGVLTGELFF. CDR3 DNA: TGCGCCAGCAGCCAAGTATCAACAGGGGTGCTTACCGGGGAGCTGTTTTTT.